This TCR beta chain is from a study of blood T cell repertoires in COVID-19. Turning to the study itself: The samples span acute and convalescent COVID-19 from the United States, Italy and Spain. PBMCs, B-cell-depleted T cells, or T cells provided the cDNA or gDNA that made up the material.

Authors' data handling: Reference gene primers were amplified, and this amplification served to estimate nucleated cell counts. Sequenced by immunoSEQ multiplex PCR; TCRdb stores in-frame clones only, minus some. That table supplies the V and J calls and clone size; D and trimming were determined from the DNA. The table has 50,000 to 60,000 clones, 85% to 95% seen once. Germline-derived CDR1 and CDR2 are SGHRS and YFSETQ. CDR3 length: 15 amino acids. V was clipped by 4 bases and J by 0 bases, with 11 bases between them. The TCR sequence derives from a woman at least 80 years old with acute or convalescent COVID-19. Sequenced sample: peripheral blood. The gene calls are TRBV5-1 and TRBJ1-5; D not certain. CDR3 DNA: TGCGCCAGCAGCCTATTCGGGGATAGCAATCAGCCCCAGCATTTT. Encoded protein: CASSLFGDSNQPQHF. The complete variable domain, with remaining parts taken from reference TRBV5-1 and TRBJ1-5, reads KAGVTQTPRYLIKTRGQQVTLSCSPISGHRSVSWYQQTPGQGLQFLFEYFSETQRNKGNFPGRFSGRQFSNSRSEMNVSTLELGDSALYLCASSLFGDSNQPQHFGDGTRLSIL.